This T cell receptor beta chain was recorded in a study of blood T cells in healthy people across ages. Study information: The capture of about one barcoded beta molecule per two T cells was achieved by template switching.

Next came a second PCR, run for roughly 6 to 11 cycles, which used a sample-barcoded 5' primer along with a J-beta primer mix. TCRdb reanalysed the 5' RACE reads using MiXCR and keeps one entry per CDR3 protein. The data hold fewer than 2,000,000 distinct CDR3 sequences, with 39% observed a single time. Individuals who donated were healthy Caucasians from Russia aged about 6 to 100. Unmatched junction bases numbered 6, after V lost 1 base and J lost 3 bases. The CDR3 loop spans 16 amino acids. CDR1 and CDR2 from the germline V gene are SGHDT and YYEEEE. Broader study findings: TCR beta diversity was tightly associated with the proportion of naive T cells. A greater number of naive CD4+ cells and higher diversity distinguished long-lived donors from aged donors.

This clonotype was counted between two and nine times. Its antigen is as yet unknown. The sample comprised blood. The TCR comes from a human donor in good health. The chain couples TRBV5-6 to TRBJ1-2, with 10 positions matching TRBD1. CDR3 residues: CASSLPTGGGDYGYTF. The CDR3 DNA follows: TGTGCCAGCAGCTTGCCGACAGGGGGCGGGGACTATGGCTACACCTTC.